A single sample is the source of the 2 T cell receptor beta chains below, sequenced in a study of control samples from healthy donors and cancer patients. Profiling relied on immunoSEQ multiplex PCR, and the TCRdb table lists in-frame clones only, not all of them. The sample lists around 80,000 clones, about 87% seen once, with around 20% in the top ten. Specimen: blood. These receptors all come from a man between 45 and 60 years old in good health.

V is TRBV4-2 and J is TRBJ2-5; 10 positions agree with TRBD1. The V gene's germline CDR1 is LGHNA and CDR2 YNFKEQ. The length of the CDR3 is 16 residues. After removal of 0 bases from V and 5 bases from J, the junction contained 6 bases not matched to a gene. The CDR3 is CASSQDLGQGFETQYF. CDR3 nucleotides: TGTGCCAGCAGCCAAGATTTGGGACAGGGGTTCGAGACCCAGTACTTC.

The rearrangement links TRBV5-1 to TRBJ1-2; a possible D gene is TRBD1 (6 bases). V was clipped by 3 bases and J by 14 bases, with 20 bases between them. This CDR3 spans 13 amino acids. The germline V gene encodes CDR1 SGHRS and CDR2 YFSETQ. The CDR3 DNA is TGCGCCAGCAGCTCGGACAGTCACCTCCCCAGGACCTTC. Its protein product is CASSSDSHLPRTF.